These T cell receptor beta chains were read from a single sample in a study of T-cell reconstitution after alpha-beta-depleted transplantation in children. Using its own MiXCR run on the PCR reads, TCRdb lists one record per CDR3 protein. The table lists about 540,000 distinct CDR3 sequences, about 16% of them singletons. Specimen: PBMCs from the stem cell graft donor, collected from the stem cell graft. The receptors derive from a human donor who donated a stem cell graft to a child with acute lymphoblastic leukemia. The CDR3 runs from the conserved cysteine through the conserved F or W. D genes are given only for firm matches. The size entry is marked missing in some rows and otherwise reads once, few, many or a size class.

>TRBJ2-5|many|TRBV20-1|TRBD2
CSARSLAGQETQYF
TGCAGTGCTAGAAGTCTAGCGGGCCAAGAGACCCAGTACTTC
>TRBJ1-2|many|TRBV21-1|.
CASSILGTGGHRNLPAKPNYGYTF
TGTGCCAGCAGCATTCTCGGGACAGGGGGCCATAGAAACCTTCCCGCGAAACCTAACTATGGCTACACCTTC
>TRBJ1-2|.|TRBV2|TRBD1
CASSEDRGKNYTF
TGTGCCAGCAGTGAAGACAGGGGAAAAAACTACACCTTC
>TRBJ2-3|.|TRBV4-1|TRBD2
CASSRVAGGPDTQYF
TGCGCCAGCAGCCGGGTAGCGGGAGGACCAGATACGCAGTATTTT
>TRBJ2-1|.|TRBV7-9|TRBD2
CASASASGRYNEQFF
TGTGCCAGCGCCTCCGCTAGCGGGAGGTACAATGAGCAGTTCTTC
>TRBJ2-7|many|TRBV5-1|.
CASSLASGTYEQYF
TGCGCCAGCAGCTTGGCGTCAGGAACCTACGAGCAGTACTTC
>TRBJ1-2|many|TRBV7-2|.
CASSLGGTEANYGYTF
TGTGCCAGCAGCTTAGGGGGGACGGAGGCTAACTATGGCTACACCTTC
>TRBJ2-7|.|TRBV27|TRBD1
CASSPLPTGTPSYEQYF
TGTGCCAGCAGTCCTCTACCGACAGGGACACCCTCCTACGAGCAGTACTTC
>TRBJ2-3|.|TRBV5-1|.
CASSSLPEERTDTQYF
TGCGCCAGCAGCTCCCTCCCGGAAGAAAGAACAGATACGCAGTATTTT
>TRBJ2-7|few|TRBV11-2|TRBD2
CASSDILAASYEQYF
TGTGCCAGCAGCGACATACTAGCGGCCTCCTACGAGCAGTACTTC
>TRBJ2-1|.|TRBV13|TRBD2
CASSYQRSGAYNEQFF
TGTGCCAGCAGCTACCAGAGAAGCGGGGCCTACAATGAGCAGTTCTTC
>TRBJ2-2|few|TRBV19|.
CASTSVWGTPNTGELFF
TGTGCCAGTACCTCCGTATGGGGGACACCGAACACCGGGGAGCTGTTTTTT
>TRBJ2-7|few|TRBV5-1|.
CASSIPGATYEQYF
TGCGCCAGCAGCATTCCGGGGGCCACCTACGAGCAGTACTTC
>TRBJ2-1|.|TRBV9|.
CASSVAWRAAYNEQFF
TGTGCCAGCAGCGTAGCGTGGAGGGCGGCTTACAATGAGCAGTTCTTC
>TRBJ2-7|.|TRBV15|.
CATSTAGSGSGEQYF
TGTGCCACCAGTACAGCCGGCAGCGGATCAGGGGAGCAGTACTTC
>TRBJ2-7|few|TRBV29-1|TRBD2
CSVPSGPYEQYF
TGCAGCGTTCCTAGCGGCCCCTACGAGCAGTACTTC
>TRBJ1-5|.|TRBV12-3/TRBV12-4|.
CASSFRRRGQPQHF
TGTGCCAGCAGTTTTCGACGAAGAGGACAGCCCCAGCATTTT
>TRBJ1-1|.|TRBV5-6|.
CASSFRDNPEAFF
TGTGCCAGCAGTTTCCGGGACAACCCTGAAGCTTTCTTT
>TRBJ2-4|.|TRBV3-1|TRBD2
CASSLRTSRYNIQYF
TGTGCCAGCAGCCTGCGGACTAGCAGGTACAACATTCAGTACTTC
>TRBJ2-1|few|TRBV2|TRBD2
CASPSGRNHNEQFF
TGTGCCAGCCCTAGCGGGAGAAACCACAATGAGCAGTTCTTC
>TRBJ1-2|few|TRBV20-1|.
CSPSSANNYGYTF
TGCAGCCCCTCATCAGCCAATAACTATGGCTACACCTTC
>TRBJ1-1|few|TRBV4-1|.
CASSQEPLQTNTEAFF
TGCGCCAGCAGCCAAGAACCCCTACAGACAAACACTGAAGCTTTCTTT
>TRBJ2-7|few|TRBV5-1|.
CASSFWGWRGSGSSYEQYF
TGCGCCAGCAGCTTTTGGGGGTGGCGCGGGTCAGGGTCATCCTACGAGCAGTACTTC
>TRBJ2-3|.|TRBV7-2|TRBD2
CASSLMPSGGTDTQYF
TGTGCCAGCAGCTTAATGCCTAGCGGGGGCACAGATACGCAGTATTTT
>TRBJ2-3|many|TRBV7-9|.
CASSAGADTQYF
TGTGCCAGCAGCGCAGGGGCAGATACGCAGTATTTT
>TRBJ2-3|few|TRBV5-1|.
CASSLAEGGITDTQYF
TGCGCCAGCAGCTTGGCCGAAGGAGGTATTACAGATACGCAGTATTTT
>TRBJ2-3|few|TRBV7-9|.
CASRIAGPDTQYF
TGTGCCAGCAGGATTGCGGGGCCAGATACGCAGTATTTT
>TRBJ2-1|.|TRBV20-1|TRBD2
CSADRDYAYNEQFF
TGCAGTGCAGACCGGGACTATGCCTACAATGAGCAGTTCTTC
>TRBJ2-2|.|TRBV5-5|TRBD1
CASSSRTGGTGELFF
TGTGCCAGCAGCTCCAGGACAGGGGGCACCGGGGAGCTGTTTTTT
>TRBJ2-7|.|TRBV29-1|TRBD1
CSVGDRGYHEQYF
TGCAGCGTTGGGGACAGGGGGTATCACGAGCAGTACTTC
>TRBJ2-2|.|TRBV6-5|.
CASGSDRSLTGELFF
TGTGCCAGCGGTTCCGACAGATCCCTTACCGGGGAGCTGTTTTTT
>TRBJ2-1|.|TRBV9|.
CASSVLDTDNEQFF
TGTGCCAGCAGCGTGCTGGACACGGACAATGAGCAGTTCTTC
>TRBJ1-4|many|TRBV6-1|TRBD1
CASSDGTGGNEKLFF
TGTGCCAGCAGTGATGGCACAGGGGGAAACGAAAAACTGTTTTTT
>TRBJ2-6|.|TRBV3-1|TRBD1
CASTQNRDREFGGANVLTF
TGTGCCAGCACCCAGAACCGGGACAGGGAGTTTGGGGGGGCCAACGTCCTGACTTTC
>TRBJ2-1|.|TRBV6-4|TRBD2
CASSDDPGGYNEQFF
TGTGCCAGCAGTGACGACCCGGGGGGGTACAATGAGCAGTTCTTC
>TRBJ2-2|.|TRBV18|.
CASSGSQRNTGELFF
TGTGCCAGCTCAGGGTCCCAGCGAAACACCGGGGAGCTGTTTTTT
>TRBJ2-7|few|TRBV27|TRBD2
CASWSDSGRIPYEQYF
TGTGCCAGCTGGTCGGATAGCGGGAGGATCCCCTACGAGCAGTACTTC
>TRBJ2-7|.|TRBV10-1|.
CASSDRGGYEQYF
TGCGCCAGCAGTGACAGGGGGGGGTACGAGCAGTACTTC
>TRBJ2-7|.|TRBV5-1|TRBD2
CASSLEVAGAYEQYF
TGCGCCAGCAGCTTGGAAGTAGCGGGAGCGTATGAGCAGTACTTC
>TRBJ2-1|.|TRBV20-1|TRBD2
CSAPWRSGGSYNEQFF
TGCAGTGCTCCCTGGAGGAGCGGGGGGTCCTACAATGAGCAGTTCTTC
>TRBJ2-1|many|TRBV20-1|.
CSASRYNEQFF
TGCAGTGCTAGCCGTTACAATGAGCAGTTCTTC